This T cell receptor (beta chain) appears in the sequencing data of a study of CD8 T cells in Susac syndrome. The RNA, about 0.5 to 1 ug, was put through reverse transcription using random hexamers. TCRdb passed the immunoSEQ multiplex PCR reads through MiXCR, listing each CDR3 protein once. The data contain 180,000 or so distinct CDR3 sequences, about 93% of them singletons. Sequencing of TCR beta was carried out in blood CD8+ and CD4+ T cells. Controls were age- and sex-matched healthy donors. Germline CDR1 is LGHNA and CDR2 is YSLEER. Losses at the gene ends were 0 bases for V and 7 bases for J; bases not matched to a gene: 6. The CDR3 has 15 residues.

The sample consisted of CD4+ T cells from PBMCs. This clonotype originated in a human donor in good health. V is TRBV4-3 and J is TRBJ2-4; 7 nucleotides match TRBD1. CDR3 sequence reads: CASSQEWDSVNIQYF. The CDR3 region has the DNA TGCGCCAGCAGCCAAGAATGGGACAGTGTGAACATTCAGTACTTC.